This T cell receptor beta chain was obtained from a study of control samples from healthy donors and cancer patients. CDR1 is MDHEN and CDR2 is SYDVKM in the germline V gene. The V and J ends lost 4 bases and 8 bases respectively, with 17 bases between them. The CDR3 sequence is 14 residues long. Generated by immunoSEQ multiplex PCR, the TCRdb table keeps only in-frame clones and is missing some. The table lists 350,000 to 450,000 clones, 80% to 95% of them singletons. The clonotype was recovered from a man aged 35 to 55 with head and neck cancer. Sequencing input: PBMCs. The chain uses TRBV28 and TRBJ1-2, with D possibly TRBD1 on 5 matching bases. The CDR3 nucleotides are TGTGCCAGCAGTTCGTGGGCCAGGGTTATAGGCTACACCTTC. Translating it yields CASSSWARVIGYTF.